This is a list of T cell receptor beta chains from one sample in a study of cytomegalovirus exposure and HLA in healthy donors. Using immunoSEQ multiplex PCR, the repertoire was profiled, and TCRdb retains in-frame clones only, with some absent. This sample has fewer than 250,000 clones, with roughly 80% found just once. Sequencing was carried out using PBMCs. These receptors were obtained from a male donor in good health and CMV-seropositive. The CDR3 runs from the conserved cysteine through the conserved F or W. The D gene is left open where the match is weak. Size is stated for part of the rows, as once, few or many counts, or as a class when the clone is expanded.

d_call: TRBD2; j_call: TRBJ2-4; v_call: TRBV30; clone_size: NA; cdr3_aa: CAWSVSPSSGKNIQYF; cdr3_nt: TGTGCCTGGAGTGTTAGCCCCTCTAGCGGGAAAAACATTCAGTACTTC
d_call: NA; j_call: TRBJ1-5; v_call: TRBV6-1; clone_size: NA; cdr3_aa: CASIGQPYSNQPQHF; cdr3_nt: TGTGCCAGCATTGGACAGCCATATAGCAATCAGCCCCAGCATTTT
d_call: NA; j_call: TRBJ1-1; v_call: TRBV7-2; clone_size: NA; cdr3_aa: CASSLPYGVNTEAFF; cdr3_nt: TGTGCCAGCAGCTTACCTTACGGGGTGAACACTGAAGCTTTCTTT
d_call: NA; j_call: TRBJ2-5; v_call: TRBV29-1; clone_size: NA; cdr3_aa: CSVSRGRETQYF; cdr3_nt: TGCAGCGTGAGCCGGGGGAGGGAGACCCAGTACTTC
d_call: NA; j_call: TRBJ2-7; v_call: TRBV25-1; clone_size: few; cdr3_aa: CASIGSGLVEQYF; cdr3_nt: TGTGCCAGCATTGGGTCGGGACTCGTCGAGCAGTACTTC
d_call: NA; j_call: TRBJ2-1; v_call: TRBV9; clone_size: NA; cdr3_aa: CASKIGEDYNEQFF; cdr3_nt: TGTGCCAGCAAAATCGGGGAGGACTACAATGAGCAGTTCTTC
d_call: NA; j_call: TRBJ2-1; v_call: TRBV5-1; clone_size: NA; cdr3_aa: CASSPPTPQGSEQFF; cdr3_nt: TGCGCCAGCAGCCCCCCGACCCCCCAGGGGAGTGAGCAGTTCTTC
d_call: TRBD2; j_call: TRBJ2-7; v_call: TRBV7-2; clone_size: once; cdr3_aa: CASSSGGIADSYEQYF; cdr3_nt: TGTGCCAGCAGCTCCGGGGGGATAGCGGACTCCTACGAGCAGTACTTC
d_call: TRBD1; j_call: TRBJ2-1; v_call: TRBV7-9; clone_size: once; cdr3_aa: CASSLALGQGMQFF; cdr3_nt: TGTGCCAGCAGCTTAGCTCTGGGACAGGGCATGCAGTTCTTC
d_call: TRBD2; j_call: TRBJ2-7; v_call: TRBV7-9; clone_size: NA; cdr3_aa: CASVGLAGGPGSEQYF; cdr3_nt: TGTGCCAGCGTTGGACTAGCGGGAGGCCCAGGGTCCGAGCAGTACTTC
d_call: NA; j_call: TRBJ2-7; v_call: TRBV9; clone_size: few; cdr3_aa: CASSPRSAQSYEQYF; cdr3_nt: TGTGCCAGCAGCCCCCGCAGCGCTCAATCCTACGAGCAGTACTTC
d_call: NA; j_call: TRBJ1-2; v_call: TRBV28; clone_size: NA; cdr3_aa: CASSLKEASNYGYTF; cdr3_nt: TGTGCCAGCAGTTTGAAGGAGGCTTCCAACTATGGCTACACCTTC
d_call: TRBD1; j_call: TRBJ2-5; v_call: TRBV7-3; clone_size: NA; cdr3_aa: CASSLTSGTGGFQETQYF; cdr3_nt: TGTGCCAGCAGCTTAACGTCGGGGACAGGGGGATTTCAAGAGACCCAGTACTTC
d_call: NA; j_call: TRBJ1-5; v_call: TRBV27; clone_size: NA; cdr3_aa: CASGPFTGLNQPQHF; cdr3_nt: TGTGCCAGTGGCCCCTTTACAGGTTTGAATCAGCCCCAGCATTTT
d_call: TRBD1; j_call: TRBJ2-2; v_call: TRBV5-5; clone_size: NA; cdr3_aa: CASSPGTALLTGELFF; cdr3_nt: TGTGCCAGCAGCCCCGGGACAGCCTTGCTCACCGGGGAGCTGTTTTTT
d_call: TRBD1; j_call: TRBJ1-4; v_call: TRBV6-5; clone_size: NA; cdr3_aa: CASSLGQNEKLFF; cdr3_nt: TGTGCCAGCAGCCTGGGACAGAATGAAAAACTGTTTTTT
d_call: NA; j_call: TRBJ2-5; v_call: TRBV27; clone_size: NA; cdr3_aa: CATAALGLQETQYF; cdr3_nt: TGTGCCACCGCTGCTCTGGGACTCCAAGAGACCCAGTACTTC
d_call: NA; j_call: TRBJ1-4; v_call: TRBV2; clone_size: NA; cdr3_aa: CASSGGEVAYEKLFF; cdr3_nt: TGTGCCAGCAGTGGGGGAGAGGTGGCTTATGAAAAACTGTTTTTT
d_call: NA; j_call: TRBJ2-7; v_call: TRBV5-4; clone_size: once; cdr3_aa: CASSSQGAYEQYF; cdr3_nt: TGTGCCAGCAGCTCACAGGGTGCCTACGAGCAGTACTTC
d_call: NA; j_call: TRBJ2-5; v_call: TRBV7-9; clone_size: NA; cdr3_aa: CASSANEAETQYF; cdr3_nt: TGTGCCAGCAGCGCCAATGAGGCGGAGACCCAGTACTTC
d_call: NA; j_call: TRBJ2-2; v_call: TRBV6-6; clone_size: NA; cdr3_aa: CASSYSRQLITGELFF; cdr3_nt: TGTGCCAGCAGTTATTCGAGACAGTTAATTACCGGGGAGCTGTTTTTT
d_call: TRBD2; j_call: TRBJ2-3; v_call: TRBV4-2; clone_size: NA; cdr3_aa: CASSQDGIAGGTTYF; cdr3_nt: TGTGCCAGCAGCCAAGATGGGATAGCGGGGGGAACCACGTATTTT
d_call: TRBD2; j_call: TRBJ2-7; v_call: TRBV6-6; clone_size: NA; cdr3_aa: CASSLAGGSYEQYF; cdr3_nt: TGTGCCAGCAGTTTAGCGGGAGGCTCCTACGAGCAGTACTTC
d_call: TRBD2; j_call: TRBJ2-7; v_call: TRBV28; clone_size: NA; cdr3_aa: CASIHGGEANEQYF; cdr3_nt: TGTGCCAGCATTCATGGGGGGGAGGCCAACGAGCAGTACTTC
d_call: TRBD1; j_call: TRBJ1-5; v_call: TRBV19; clone_size: NA; cdr3_aa: CASSISRAGGSQPQHF; cdr3_nt: TGTGCCAGTAGTATCTCAAGGGCAGGGGGCAGTCAGCCCCAGCATTTT
d_call: TRBD2; j_call: TRBJ2-1; v_call: TRBV9; clone_size: NA; cdr3_aa: CASSVEGTSGVGGQFF; cdr3_nt: TGTGCCAGCAGCGTAGAAGGGACTAGCGGGGTTGGCGGGCAGTTCTTC
d_call: NA; j_call: TRBJ2-5; v_call: TRBV27; clone_size: NA; cdr3_aa: CASSLYQGKGQETQYF; cdr3_nt: TGTGCCAGCAGTTTATATCAGGGAAAAGGGCAAGAGACCCAGTACTTC
d_call: NA; j_call: TRBJ1-2; v_call: TRBV18; clone_size: NA; cdr3_aa: CASSPDRFSHGYTF; cdr3_nt: TGTGCCAGCTCTCCTGACAGGTTTTCCCATGGCTACACCTTC
d_call: TRBD1; j_call: TRBJ2-7; v_call: TRBV7-6; clone_size: NA; cdr3_aa: CASSLRQGNAYEQYF; cdr3_nt: TGTGCCAGCAGCTTAAGACAGGGGAACGCCTACGAGCAGTACTTC
d_call: TRBD1; j_call: TRBJ2-2; v_call: TRBV28; clone_size: NA; cdr3_aa: CASSLTGGNTGELFF; cdr3_nt: TGTGCCAGCAGCCTTACAGGGGGCAACACCGGGGAGCTGTTTTTT
d_call: TRBD2; j_call: TRBJ2-7; v_call: TRBV7-2; clone_size: once; cdr3_aa: CASLIAGATGEQYF; cdr3_nt: TGTGCCAGCCTGATAGCGGGGGCGACGGGCGAGCAGTACTTC
d_call: NA; j_call: TRBJ2-2; v_call: TRBV4-3; clone_size: NA; cdr3_aa: CASSQGAGNTGELFF; cdr3_nt: TGCGCCAGCAGCCAAGGGGCAGGGAACACCGGGGAGCTGTTTTTT
d_call: TRBD2; j_call: TRBJ2-1; v_call: TRBV4-3; clone_size: NA; cdr3_aa: CASSQEMQRGYNEQFF; cdr3_nt: TGCGCCAGCAGCCAAGAGATGCAGCGGGGTTACAATGAGCAGTTCTTC
d_call: TRBD1; j_call: TRBJ1-5; v_call: TRBV7-9; clone_size: NA; cdr3_aa: CASSTGDRDSQPQHF; cdr3_nt: TGTGCCAGCAGCACCGGGGACAGGGATAGTCAGCCCCAGCATTTT
d_call: NA; j_call: TRBJ1-2; v_call: TRBV6-5; clone_size: NA; cdr3_aa: CASSSADRQGGYTF; cdr3_nt: TGTGCCAGCAGTTCCGCGGACCGCCAGGGTGGCTACACCTTC
d_call: NA; j_call: TRBJ2-1; v_call: TRBV6-5; clone_size: NA; cdr3_aa: CASSYLDSFEARFF; cdr3_nt: TGTGCCAGCAGTTACCTCGATAGTTTTGAGGCTCGGTTCTTC
d_call: TRBD1; j_call: TRBJ2-2; v_call: TRBV11-3; clone_size: NA; cdr3_aa: CASSPRMGQVNTGELFF; cdr3_nt: TGTGCCAGCAGCCCGCGGATGGGACAGGTCAACACCGGGGAGCTGTTTTTT
d_call: NA; j_call: TRBJ2-7; v_call: TRBV4-3; clone_size: few; cdr3_aa: CASSQYLGGYEQYF; cdr3_nt: TGCGCCAGCAGCCAGTACCTAGGTGGCTACGAGCAGTACTTC
d_call: NA; j_call: TRBJ2-1; v_call: TRBV7-7; clone_size: NA; cdr3_aa: CASSLGLADEQFF; cdr3_nt: TGTGCTAGCAGCTTAGGGCTAGCCGATGAGCAGTTCTTC
d_call: TRBD2; j_call: TRBJ2-5; v_call: TRBV7-9; clone_size: once; cdr3_aa: CASSLGGRETQYF; cdr3_nt: TGTGCCAGCAGCTTAGGCGGGAGAGAGACCCAGTACTTC
d_call: TRBD2; j_call: TRBJ2-2; v_call: TRBV19; clone_size: NA; cdr3_aa: CATGGLAGPPALTGELFF; cdr3_nt: TGTGCCACTGGAGGACTAGCGGGACCCCCAGCCTTGACCGGGGAGCTGTTTTTT
d_call: NA; j_call: TRBJ2-6; v_call: TRBV5-4; clone_size: NA; cdr3_aa: CASSMDSAVSGANVLTF; cdr3_nt: TGTGCCAGCAGTATGGACTCGGCCGTCTCTGGGGCCAACGTCCTGACTTTC
d_call: TRBD1; j_call: TRBJ2-5; v_call: TRBV29-1; clone_size: NA; cdr3_aa: CSGGTGEGTQYF; cdr3_nt: TGCAGCGGGGGGACAGGGGAGGGGACCCAGTACTTC
d_call: TRBD2; j_call: TRBJ2-5; v_call: TRBV10-3; clone_size: once; cdr3_aa: CAIRTSGSQETQYF; cdr3_nt: TGTGCCATCAGGACTAGCGGGAGTCAAGAGACCCAGTACTTC
d_call: TRBD1; j_call: TRBJ2-2; v_call: TRBV6-6; clone_size: NA; cdr3_aa: CASNPGQANTGELFF; cdr3_nt: TGTGCCAGCAATCCGGGACAGGCGAACACCGGGGAGCTGTTTTTT
d_call: NA; j_call: TRBJ1-5; v_call: TRBV5-6; clone_size: NA; cdr3_aa: CASSLSGTFVGNQPQHF; cdr3_nt: TGTGCCAGCAGCTTGTCGGGGACTTTCGTAGGCAATCAGCCCCAGCATTTT
d_call: TRBD2; j_call: TRBJ2-7; v_call: TRBV6-1; clone_size: NA; cdr3_aa: CASIIAGRSYEQYF; cdr3_nt: TGTGCCAGCATTATAGCGGGGCGTTCCTACGAGCAGTACTTC
d_call: TRBD1; j_call: TRBJ1-1; v_call: TRBV15; clone_size: NA; cdr3_aa: CATSRGQMNTEAFF; cdr3_nt: TGTGCCACCAGCAGGGGACAGATGAACACTGAAGCTTTCTTT
d_call: NA; j_call: TRBJ1-1; v_call: TRBV7-3; clone_size: few; cdr3_aa: CASSSWRVWGGTEAFF; cdr3_nt: TGTGCCAGCAGCTCATGGCGTGTGTGGGGGGGCACTGAAGCTTTCTTT
d_call: NA; j_call: TRBJ2-7; v_call: TRBV5-6; clone_size: NA; cdr3_aa: CASSFRQVSSYEQYF; cdr3_nt: TGTGCCAGCAGCTTCCGCCAGGTCAGCTCCTACGAGCAGTACTTC
d_call: NA; j_call: TRBJ1-3; v_call: TRBV15; clone_size: NA; cdr3_aa: CATSRVREEEGRRHSGNTIYF; cdr3_nt: TGTGCCACCAGCAGAGTTCGAGAGGAGGAAGGTCGCCGCCACTCTGGAAACACCATATATTTT
d_call: NA; j_call: TRBJ2-1; v_call: TRBV10-3; clone_size: few; cdr3_aa: CAIAEGYNEQFF; cdr3_nt: TGTGCCATCGCGGAGGGGTACAATGAGCAGTTCTTC